Listed here are 21 T cell receptor beta chains from one sample, sequenced in a study of blood T cell repertoires in COVID-19. Sequenced by immunoSEQ multiplex PCR; TCRdb stores in-frame clones only, minus some. The sample holds 87,000 or so clones, over 75% seen once. The specimen sequenced was peripheral blood. Receptor source: a woman in her 70s with acute or convalescent COVID-19.

The chain employs TRBV18 and TRBJ1-1; D gene uncertain. Trimming shortened V by 2 bases and J by 6 bases, and 7 bases separated the two germline ends. Germline V lookup: CDR1 KGHSH, CDR2 LQKENI. There are 12 residues in the CDR3. CDR3 nucleotides: TGTGCCAGCTCACCAGAGAGCCCTGAAGCTTTCTTT. Translation gives CASSPESPEAFF.

As regards this clone: Given a much more abundant clone one base away, this may be a read error. The chain uses TRBV6-5 and TRBJ1-1, with D perhaps TRBD1 (5 bases). Trimming cost V 2 bases and J 2 bases, with 6 bases left between them. Germline V gene sequence: CDR1 MNHEY, CDR2 SVGAGI. The CDR3 is made up of 13 amino acids. In nucleotides, the CDR3 is TGTGCCAGCAGTTACAGGGGAAACACTGAAGCTTTCTTT. As protein: CASSYRGNTEAFF.

This chain links TRBV19 with TRBJ1-4; 10 nucleotides align to TRBD1. Germline V gives CDR1 LNHDA, CDR2 SQIVND (reference sequence). The CDR3 covers 15 residues. The V gene end was trimmed by 6 bases and the J gene end by 7 bases; junction bases not matched to a gene: 8. CDR3 in amino acids: CASSSGQGGSEKLFF. The DNA for the CDR3 is TGTGCCAGTAGCTCCGGACAGGGGGGTAGTGAAAAACTGTTTTTT.

The rearrangement joins TRBV30 to TRBJ2-1; no reliable D call. The CDR3 covers 17 residues. Trimming cost V 3 bases and J 4 bases, with 22 bases left between them. Germline V CDR1 and CDR2: GTSNPN, SVGIG (reference sequence). CDR3 sequence reads: CAWRNLGQALSYNEQFF. In DNA, the CDR3 is TGTGCCTGGAGGAATTTGGGTCAGGCCCTTTCATACAATGAGCAGTTCTTC.

The CDR3 loop reads CALDKMNTEAFF. DNA of the CDR3: TGTGCCTTAGACAAAATGAACACTGAAGCTTTCTTT. The V call is TRBV30, the J call TRBJ1-1; D call uncertain. The germline V and J ends were trimmed by 7 bases and 0 bases, with 9 bases remaining between them. The CDR3 sequence is 12 residues long. Germline V gene sequence: CDR1 GTSNPN, CDR2 SVGIG (reference sequence).

CDR3 in DNA: TGCGCCAGCAGTGAGTATGAGGACACTGAAGCTTTCTTT. Residues: CASSEYEDTEAFF. This chain joins TRBV10-1 and TRBJ1-1; D not resolved. CDR1 is WNHNN and CDR2 is SYGVQD in the germline V gene (reference sequence). V gave up 1 base and J gave up 3 bases, with 6 bases separating them. The CDR3 is made up of 13 amino acids.

The CDR3 bases are TGTGCCAGCAGCCGGGAGGGGACAGGGACTTTGTTTTTT. Translation: CASSREGTGTLFF. The V call is TRBV27, the J call TRBJ1-4, with TRBD1 identical over 9 bases. The CDR3 spans 13 residues. CDR1 MNHEY and CDR2 SMNVEV come from the germline V gene (reference sequence). V gave up 6 bases and J gave up 15 bases; unmatched junction bases: 11.

For the CDR3, the DNA is TGTGCCAGCACGAGGGTAACTAATGAAAAACTGTTTTTT. Residues: CASTRVTNEKLFF. The rearrangement uses TRBV2 and TRBJ1-4; D is unclear. CDR3 length equals 13 residues. The ends were cut back, 7 bases at V and 1 base at J, with 7 bases in the middle. Germline V gene sequence: CDR1 SNHLY, CDR2 FYNNEI.

The rearrangement links TRBV6-5 to TRBJ1-2, with D tentatively TRBD1 (6 bases). The V end lost 2 bases, the J end lost 7 bases, and 20 bases lay between the germline ends. Germline V gene lookup returns CDR1 MNHEY and CDR2 SVGAGI. This CDR3 contains 16 residues. The CDR3 loop is CASSYLRGGNWAGYTF. CDR3 nucleotides: TGTGCCAGCAGTTACCTGAGGGGGGGTAATTGGGCTGGCTACACCTTC.

CDR3 protein: CASSSGRGTGGANVLTF. The CDR3 DNA sequence: TGTGCCAGCAGTAGCGGCAGGGGGACCGGAGGGGCCAACGTCCTGACTTTC. The rearrangement uses TRBV27 and TRBJ2-6; 7 nucleotides match TRBD1. V dropped 5 bases and J dropped 4; count of bases not matched to a gene: 11. This CDR3 spans 17 amino acids. Germline CDR1 and CDR2: MNHEY and SMNVEV (reference sequence).

The chain links TRBV4-1 to TRBJ2-3, with 14 bases lining up with TRBD2. Per germline, CDR1 MGHRA and CDR2 YSYEKL. The CDR3 is 19 amino acids. V shed 3 bases, J shed 3 bases, and the junction held 11 bases outside the gene matches. The CDR3 here is CASSHPGLAGGRRTDTQYF. The CDR3 DNA reads TGCGCCAGCAGCCACCCCGGACTAGCGGGGGGCAGAAGAACAGATACGCAGTATTTT.

The rearrangement uses TRBV24-1 and TRBJ1-2; 10 bases are a match to TRBD1. This CDR3 is built from 16 residues. Germline loops: CDR1 KGHDR, CDR2 SFDVKD. Losses at the gene ends were 4 bases for V and 3 bases for J; bases not matched to a gene: 7. The CDR3 loop is CATSEPGTGVDYGYTF. DNA of the CDR3: TGTGCCACCAGTGAACCCGGGACAGGGGTCGACTATGGCTACACCTTC.

The rearrangement joins TRBV7-2 to TRBJ1-5; D is unclear. The CDR3 consists of 15 residues. The V gene lost 1 base and the J gene lost 7 bases, with 14 bases spanning the gap. Per germline, CDR1 SGHTA and CDR2 FQGNSA. CDR3 in amino acids: CASSLGDTNGQPQHF. For the CDR3, the DNA is TGTGCCAGCAGCTTAGGTGACACCAACGGACAGCCCCAGCATTTT.

The chain combines TRBV5-1 with TRBJ1-1, with no clear D. The V gene's germline CDR1 is SGHRS and CDR2 YFSETQ. The V and J ends lost 5 bases and 3 bases respectively, with 11 bases between them. The CDR3 is 13 residues long. As DNA, the CDR3 is TGCGCCAGCAGTTTAGACACCTACACTGAAGCTTTCTTT. Its protein is CASSLDTYTEAFF.

The V call is TRBV5-1, the J call TRBJ2-1; TRBD2 aligns across 11 bases. The CDR3 loop spans 16 amino acids. Germline lookup yields CDR1 SGHRS and CDR2 YFSETQ. The trim removed 0 bases at V and 4 bases at J, leaving 3 bases unmatched. The CDR3 protein is CASSLDIAGGYNEQFF. The CDR3 nucleotides are TGCGCCAGCAGCTTGGATATAGCGGGGGGGTACAATGAGCAGTTCTTC.

V is TRBV12-3 or TRBV12-4 and J is TRBJ1-1, with a weak D call TRBD1 (5 bases). V gave up 4 bases and J gave up 10 bases, with 13 bases separating them. The length of the CDR3 is 12 residues. The CDR3, as DNA: TGTGCCAGCAGTTACAGGTCATTGGGAGCTTTCTTT. Translation: CASSYRSLGAFF.

CDR3 DNA: TGTGCCAGCAGTGTCTCGCGGAACACCGGGGAGCTGTTTTTT. The encoded protein is CASSVSRNTGELFF. V is TRBV2 and J is TRBJ2-2; D is ambiguous. Germline CDR1 and CDR2: SNHLY and FYNNEI. V gave up 4 bases and J gave up 1 base, with 7 bases separating them. The CDR3 length is 14 residues.

The V call is TRBV5-1, the J call TRBJ1-1; no clear D. The germline CDR1 and CDR2 sequences are SGHRS and YFSETQ. The ends were cut back, 0 bases at V and 6 bases at J, with 15 bases in the middle. The CDR3 is made up of 15 amino acids. This chain's CDR3 is CASSLGLWEAAEAFF. The DNA for the CDR3 is TGCGCCAGCAGCTTGGGACTGTGGGAGGCGGCTGAAGCTTTCTTT.

V usage is TRBV7-3 and J usage is TRBJ1-1; D is uncertain. V was pared by 3 bases and J by 0 bases, with 5 bases between. Germline CDR1 reads SGHTA; CDR2 reads FQGTGA. The CDR3 covers 13 residues. For the CDR3, the DNA is TGTGCCAGCAGCTTTGGCATGAACACTGAAGCTTTCTTT. Protein sequence: CASSFGMNTEAFF. The full variable domain, in which reference TRBV7-3 and TRBJ1-1 provide the parts outside the CDR3, is GAGVSQTPSNKVTEKGKYVELRCDPISGHTALYWYRQSLGQGPEFLIYFQGTGAADDSGLPNDRFFAVRPEGSVSTLKIQRTERGDSAVYLCASSFGMNTEAFFGQGTRLTVV.

The V call is TRBV5-4, the J call TRBJ2-5; 9 positions match TRBD1. The CDR3 contains 14 residues. V trimming: 5 bases; J trimming: 2 bases; junction bases outside the gene matches: 4. Germline V CDR1 and CDR2: SGHNT, YYREEE (reference sequence). CDR3 sequence (DNA): TGTGCCAGCAGACCGGGACAGGGTCAAGAGACCCAGTACTTC. It encodes CASRPGQGQETQYF.

The rearrangement joins TRBV4-1 to TRBJ2-5, with unresolved D. Trimming pared 0 bases from V and 1 base from J, leaving 9 bases between. Germline V gene data show CDR1 as MGHRA and CDR2 as YSYEKL. There are 15 residues in the CDR3. The CDR3 DNA reads as TGCGCCAGCAGCCAAGAGTCACAGACCCAAGAGACCCAGTACTTC. Its protein is CASSQESQTQETQYF.